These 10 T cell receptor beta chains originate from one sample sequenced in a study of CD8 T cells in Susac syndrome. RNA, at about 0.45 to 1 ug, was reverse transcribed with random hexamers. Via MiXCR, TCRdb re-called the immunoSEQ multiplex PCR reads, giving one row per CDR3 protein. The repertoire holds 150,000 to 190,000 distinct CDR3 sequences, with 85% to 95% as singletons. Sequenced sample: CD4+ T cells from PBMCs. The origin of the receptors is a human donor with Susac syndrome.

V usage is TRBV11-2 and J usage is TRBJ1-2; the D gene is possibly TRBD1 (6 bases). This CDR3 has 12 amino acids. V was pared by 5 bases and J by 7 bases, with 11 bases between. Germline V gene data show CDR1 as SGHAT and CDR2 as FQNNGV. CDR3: CASSQPGVGYTF. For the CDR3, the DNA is TGTGCCAGCAGCCAACCAGGGGTTGGCTACACCTTC.

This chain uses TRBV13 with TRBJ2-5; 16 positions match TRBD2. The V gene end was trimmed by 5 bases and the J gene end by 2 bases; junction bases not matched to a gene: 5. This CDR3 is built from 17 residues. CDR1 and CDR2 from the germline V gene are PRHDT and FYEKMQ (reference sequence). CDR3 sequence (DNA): TGTGCCAGCAGCGACCCGGGACTAGCGGGGGGGCAAGAGACCCAGTACTTC. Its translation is CASSDPGLAGGQETQYF.

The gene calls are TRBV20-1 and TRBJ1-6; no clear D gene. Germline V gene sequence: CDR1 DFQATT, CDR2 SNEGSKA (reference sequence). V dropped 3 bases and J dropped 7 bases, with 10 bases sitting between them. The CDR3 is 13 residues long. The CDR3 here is CSARDTSNSPLHF. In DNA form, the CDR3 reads TGCAGTGCTAGGGATACCAGCAATTCACCCCTCCACTTT.

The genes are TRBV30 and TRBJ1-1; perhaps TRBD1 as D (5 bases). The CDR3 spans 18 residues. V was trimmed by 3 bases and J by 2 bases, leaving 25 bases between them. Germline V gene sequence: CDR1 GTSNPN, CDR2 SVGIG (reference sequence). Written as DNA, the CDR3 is TGTGCCTGGAGGTGGGGGTTTCGGCTCTGTGGGGAAAACACTGAAGCTTTCTTT. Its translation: CAWRWGFRLCGENTEAFF.

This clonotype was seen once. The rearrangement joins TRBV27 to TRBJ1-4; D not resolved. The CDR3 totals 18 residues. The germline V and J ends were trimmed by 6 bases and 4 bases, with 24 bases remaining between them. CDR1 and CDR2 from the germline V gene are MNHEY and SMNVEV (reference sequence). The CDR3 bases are TGTGCCAGCAGCCCCCTCACCCAACTGGTTACTGTTAATGAAAAACTGTTTTTT. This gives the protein CASSPLTQLVTVNEKLFF.

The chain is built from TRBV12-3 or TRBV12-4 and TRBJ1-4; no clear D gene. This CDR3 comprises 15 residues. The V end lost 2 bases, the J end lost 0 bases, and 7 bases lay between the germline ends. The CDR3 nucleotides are TGTGCCAGCAGTTTATCCGGGGCAACTAATGAAAAACTGTTTTTT. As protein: CASSLSGATNEKLFF.

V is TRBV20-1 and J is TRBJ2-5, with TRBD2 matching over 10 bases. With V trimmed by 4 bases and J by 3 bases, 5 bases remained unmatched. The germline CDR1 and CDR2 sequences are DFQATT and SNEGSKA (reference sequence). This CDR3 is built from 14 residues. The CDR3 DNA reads TGCAGTGCTAAAGCAGCGGGGGGGGAAGAGACCCAGTACTTC. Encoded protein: CSAKAAGGEETQYF.

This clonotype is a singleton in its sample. CDR3 nucleotides: TGTGCCAGCAGCCCCCATGACAGGCCGAATGAAGCTTTCTTT. Residues: CASSPHDRPNEAFF. The J gene is TRBJ1-1, the V gene TRBV9; D might be TRBD1 (6 bases). CDR1 is SGDLS and CDR2 is YYNGEE in the germline V gene. The CDR3 sequence is 14 residues long. The V and J ends lost 4 bases and 7 bases respectively, with 17 bases between them.

The CDR3 bases are TGTGCCGCCGAGGGAAACACCGGGGAGCTGTTTTTT. Translating gives CAAEGNTGELFF. V usage is TRBV15 and J usage is TRBJ2-2; TRBD2 might be the D (5 bases). V lost 11 bases to trimming and J lost 2 bases, with 9 bases between them. From germline, CDR1 is LNHNV and CDR2 YYDKDF (reference sequence). This CDR3 contains 12 residues.

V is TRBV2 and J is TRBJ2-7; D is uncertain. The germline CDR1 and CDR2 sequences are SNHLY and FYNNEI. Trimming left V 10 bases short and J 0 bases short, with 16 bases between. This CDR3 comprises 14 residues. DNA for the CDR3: TGTGCCACCCTGCCCGGGCGCGGCTCCTACGAGCAGTACTTC. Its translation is CATLPGRGSYEQYF.